The T cell receptor beta chain described here comes from a study of blood T cell repertoires in COVID-19. The wider study: Sites across the United States, Italy and Spain contributed samples from acute and convalescent COVID-19. Sources were T cells, B-cell-depleted T cells, or PBMCs; the material itself was cDNA or gDNA.

The CDR3 runs 12 residues. V was trimmed by 1 base and J by 8 bases, leaving 8 bases between them. Germline CDR1 reads KGHSH; CDR2 reads LQKENI. Profiled with immunoSEQ multiplex PCR; TCRdb holds only in-frame clones, not every one. The sample yields 200,000 to 300,000 clones, 88% seen once. The chain couples TRBV18 to TRBJ1-2; D not certain. Sample: PBMCs or T cells enriched from blood (not recorded which). This sequence was found in a woman between 40 and 55 years old who had been exposed to COVID-19. CDR3 loop: CASSPQIQGYTF. The CDR3 bases are TGTGCCAGCTCACCACAAATTCAAGGCTACACCTTC.